This T cell receptor (beta chain) is drawn from a study of T-cell memory formation after mild COVID-19. TCRdb redid the calling of the 5' RACE reads with MiXCR, one entry per CDR3 protein. The sample carries under 250,000 distinct CDR3 sequences, just over 15% recorded once. V shed 0 bases, J shed 13 bases, and the junction held 11 bases outside the gene matches. The CDR3 sequence is 14 residues long. CDR1 is SEHNR and CDR2 is FQNEAQ in the germline V gene (reference sequence). In its sample, this clonotype was seen a few times. The source is an adult woman who had mild COVID-19 (a few samples of this study predate the infection). Cell type and time point are not known. V and J are TRBV7-9 and TRBJ2-5; TRBD2 matches at 7 bases. The sample taken for sequencing was PBMCs or a T cell subset sorted from them (not recorded which). The CDR3 DNA reads TGTGCCAGCAGCTTAGCCTCGGCTAGCGGCCGCCCGTACTTC. Protein sequence: CASSLASASGRPYF.